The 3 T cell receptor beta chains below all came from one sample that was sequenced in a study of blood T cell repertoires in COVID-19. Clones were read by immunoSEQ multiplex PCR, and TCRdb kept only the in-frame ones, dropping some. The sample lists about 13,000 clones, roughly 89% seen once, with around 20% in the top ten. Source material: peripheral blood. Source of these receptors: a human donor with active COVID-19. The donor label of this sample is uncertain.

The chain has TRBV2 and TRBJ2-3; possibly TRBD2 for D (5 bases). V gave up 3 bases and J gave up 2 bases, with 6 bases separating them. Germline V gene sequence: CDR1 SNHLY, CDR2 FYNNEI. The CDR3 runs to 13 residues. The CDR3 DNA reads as TGTGCCAGCAGTGACGGGAACACAGATACGCAGTATTTT. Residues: CASSDGNTDTQYF.

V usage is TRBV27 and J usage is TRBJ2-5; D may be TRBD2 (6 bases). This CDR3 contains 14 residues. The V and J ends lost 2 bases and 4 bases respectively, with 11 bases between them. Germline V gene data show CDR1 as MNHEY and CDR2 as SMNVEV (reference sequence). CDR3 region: CASSLGLALETQYF. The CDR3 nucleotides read TGTGCCAGCAGTTTAGGCCTAGCGTTAGAGACCCAGTACTTC.

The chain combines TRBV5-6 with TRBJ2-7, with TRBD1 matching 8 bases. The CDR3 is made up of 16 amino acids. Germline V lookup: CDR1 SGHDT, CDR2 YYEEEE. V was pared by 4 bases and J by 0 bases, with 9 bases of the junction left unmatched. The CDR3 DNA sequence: TGTGCCAGCAGCACAGTAGCAGGGGGCCTCTCCTACGAGCAGTACTTC. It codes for CASSTVAGGLSYEQYF.